The clone carrying this TCR beta chain has just one count. The sample is drawn from a study of blood T cell repertoires in COVID-19. Across the study: Material from acute and convalescent COVID-19 was sourced from the United States, Italy and Spain. In each case, the material was cDNA or gDNA derived from T cells, B-cell-depleted T cells, or PBMCs.

This CDR3 region has 16 residues. The V gene end was trimmed by 1 base and the J gene end by 10 bases; junction bases not matched to a gene: 12. Germline CDR1 is SGHRS and CDR2 is YFSETQ. Per the original data handling: The assay estimated nucleated cells by amplifying reference gene primers. Profiling relied on immunoSEQ multiplex PCR, and the TCRdb table lists in-frame clones only, not all of them. V and J calls and clone size follow that table, whereas D and trimming were derived from the DNA. Of 65,000 to 95,000 clones in the sample, around 90% were seen once. The TCR was taken from a man between 65 and 85 years old with acute or convalescent COVID-19. The V gene is TRBV5-1, the J gene TRBJ2-2; 8 bases are a match to TRBD1. The specimen was peripheral blood. The CDR3 DNA is TGCGCCAGCAGCTTGCCGGACAGGGCTGGCAGGGCGGAGCTGTTTTTT. Encoded protein: CASSLPDRAGRAELFF.